This is a list of T cell receptor beta chains from one sample in a study of technical replicates of blood from several donors. TCRdb's table, derived via immunoSEQ multiplex PCR, lists solely in-frame clones and lacks some. The profile covers around 76,000 clones, with roughly 92% appearing a single time and around 0.41% taken by the ten largest. Sequences were obtained from T cells isolated from PBMCs. These receptors were taken from a human donor in good health. Each CDR3 is given without its conserved first and last residue.

V	J	CDR3
TRBV5-8	TRBJ1-4	ASSQGQSATNEKLF
TRBV28	TRBJ1-1	ASSPIQGITEAF
TRBV7-3	TRBJ2-3	ASSSPGVGTDTQY
TRBV5-1	TRBJ2-5	ASSASGIETQY
TRBV19	TRBJ2-1	ATRTAFNEQF
TRBV5-1	TRBJ2-1	ASSRTSGTYNEQF
TRBV28	TRBJ2-2	ASRTGYTGELF
TRBV5-1	TRBJ1-1	ASSLGPGSGAF
TRBV7-3	TRBJ2-2	ASSFGLAGHTGELF
TRBV5-4	TRBJ2-3	ASSLGGGFTDTQY
TRBV7-6	TRBJ1-1	ASSLAVGELITAF
TRBV9	TRBJ2-1	ASSTLASYNEQF
TRBV29-1	TRBJ1-4	SFPRGEKLF
TRBV19	TRBJ2-7	ASSVTGGDPPYEQY
TRBV28	TRBJ1-1	ASNGAAEGDTEAF
TRBV11-1	TRBJ2-3	ASSPGTSGHTDTQY
TRBV19	TRBJ2-6	ASSLSGSSGANVLT
TRBV29-1	TRBJ2-1	SAGGGQLNEQF
TRBV28	TRBJ1-2	ASRGGGADYGYT
TRBV27	TRBJ1-5	ASRSTRERRKPQH
TRBV30	TRBJ1-5	AWSQRRGNTYYSNQPQH
TRBV15	TRBJ2-7	ATSRGSGKDEQY
TRBV15	TRBJ2-7	ATSRIQGARQY
TRBV19	TRBJ1-2	ASSGDLYGYT
TRBV19	TRBJ2-1	ASQPRDSGNEQF
TRBV28	TRBJ2-7	ASSTMGHSYEQY
TRBV30	TRBJ2-7	AWSFETSETYEQY
TRBV13	TRBJ2-7	ASSSGALHYEQY
TRBV7-9	TRBJ1-3	ASSFATGTGNTIY
TRBV7-9	TRBJ2-1	ASSQPGSSYNEQF
TRBV6-5	TRBJ2-7	ASSYIPIAGSYEQY
TRBV7-9	TRBJ2-5	ASSLGASGSYETQY
TRBV19	TRBJ1-1	ASSPRTANTEAF
TRBV18	TRBJ1-5	ASSLSGTGEQPQH
TRBV7-6	TRBJ2-5	ASSFRLREEETQY